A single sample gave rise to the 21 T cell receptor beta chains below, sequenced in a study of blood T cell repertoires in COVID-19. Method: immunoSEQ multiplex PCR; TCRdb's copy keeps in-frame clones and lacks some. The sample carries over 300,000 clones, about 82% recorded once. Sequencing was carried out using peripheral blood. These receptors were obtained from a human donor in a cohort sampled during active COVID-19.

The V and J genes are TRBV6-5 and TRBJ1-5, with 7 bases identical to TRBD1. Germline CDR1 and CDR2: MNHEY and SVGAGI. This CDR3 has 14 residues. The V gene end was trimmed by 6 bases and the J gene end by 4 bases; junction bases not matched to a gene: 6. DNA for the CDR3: TGTGCCAGCAGCAGGGACAGCGGTAATCAGCCCCAGCATTTT. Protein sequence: CASSRDSGNQPQHF.

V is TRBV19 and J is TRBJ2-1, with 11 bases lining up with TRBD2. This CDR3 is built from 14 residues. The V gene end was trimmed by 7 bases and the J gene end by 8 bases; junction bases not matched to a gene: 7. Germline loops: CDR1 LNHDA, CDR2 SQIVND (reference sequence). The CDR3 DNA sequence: TGTGCCAGTAAGGCTAGCGGGGGGTTCGATGAGCAGTTCTTC. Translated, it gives CASKASGGFDEQFF. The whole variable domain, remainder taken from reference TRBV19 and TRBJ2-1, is DGGITQSPKYLFRKEGQNVTLSCEQNLNHDAMYWYRQDPGQGLRLIYYSQIVNDFQKGDIAEGYSVSREKKESFPLTVTSAQKNPTAFYLCASKASGGFDEQFFGPGTRLTVL.

CDR3 loop: CASSLRWWDRVLNEQFF. Here the CDR3 DNA reads TGTGCCAGCAGCTTAAGGTGGTGGGACAGGGTTTTGAATGAGCAGTTCTTC. The chain joins TRBV7-2 to TRBJ2-1; 9 bases are shared with TRBD1. Germline lookup yields CDR1 SGHTA and CDR2 FQGNSA. V gave up 2 bases and J gave up 7 bases; unmatched junction bases: 12. The CDR3 loop spans 17 amino acids.

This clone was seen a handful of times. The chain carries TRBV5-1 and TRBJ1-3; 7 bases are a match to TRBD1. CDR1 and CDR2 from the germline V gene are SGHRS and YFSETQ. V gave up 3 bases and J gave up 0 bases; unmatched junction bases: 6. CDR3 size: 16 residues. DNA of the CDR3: TGCGCCAGCAGCTCCGAGGGGGCCTCCTCTGGAAACACCATATATTTT. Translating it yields CASSSEGASSGNTIYF.

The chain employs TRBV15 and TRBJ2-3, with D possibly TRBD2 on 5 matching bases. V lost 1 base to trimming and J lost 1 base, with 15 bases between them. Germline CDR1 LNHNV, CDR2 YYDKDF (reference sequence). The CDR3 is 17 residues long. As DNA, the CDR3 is TGTGCCACCAGCAGAGGACAAGGACTCTCGCGCACAGATACGCAGTATTTT. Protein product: CATSRGQGLSRTDTQYF.

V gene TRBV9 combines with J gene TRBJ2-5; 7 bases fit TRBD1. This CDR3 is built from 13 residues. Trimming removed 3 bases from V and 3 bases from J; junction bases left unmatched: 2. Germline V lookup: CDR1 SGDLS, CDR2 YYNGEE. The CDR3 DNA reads TGTGCCAGCAGCGCCGGGACAGAAGAGACCCAGTACTTC. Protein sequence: CASSAGTEETQYF.

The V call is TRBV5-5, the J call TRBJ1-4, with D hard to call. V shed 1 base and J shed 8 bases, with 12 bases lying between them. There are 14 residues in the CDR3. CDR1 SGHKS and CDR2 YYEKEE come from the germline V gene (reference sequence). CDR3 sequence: CASSLTASREKLFF. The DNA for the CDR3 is TGTGCCAGCAGCTTGACAGCATCACGCGAAAAACTGTTTTTT.

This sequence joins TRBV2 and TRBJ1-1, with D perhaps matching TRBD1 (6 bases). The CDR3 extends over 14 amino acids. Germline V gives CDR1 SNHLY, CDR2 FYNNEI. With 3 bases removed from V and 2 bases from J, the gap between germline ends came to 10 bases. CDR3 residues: CASSDQGTNTEAFF. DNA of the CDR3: TGTGCCAGCAGTGATCAGGGGACCAACACTGAAGCTTTCTTT.

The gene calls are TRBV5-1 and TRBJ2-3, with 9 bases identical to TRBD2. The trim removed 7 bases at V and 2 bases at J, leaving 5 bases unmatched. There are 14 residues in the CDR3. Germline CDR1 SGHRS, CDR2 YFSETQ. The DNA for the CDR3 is TGCGCCAGCCGAGCGGGGGGCCTCACAGATACGCAGTATTTT. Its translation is CASRAGGLTDTQYF.

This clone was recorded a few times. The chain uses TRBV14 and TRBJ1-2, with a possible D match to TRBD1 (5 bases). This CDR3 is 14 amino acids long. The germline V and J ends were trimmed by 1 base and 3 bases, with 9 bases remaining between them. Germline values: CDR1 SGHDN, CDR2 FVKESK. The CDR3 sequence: CASSQVGQHYGYTF. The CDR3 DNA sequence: TGTGCCAGCAGCCAAGTGGGGCAGCACTATGGCTACACCTTC.

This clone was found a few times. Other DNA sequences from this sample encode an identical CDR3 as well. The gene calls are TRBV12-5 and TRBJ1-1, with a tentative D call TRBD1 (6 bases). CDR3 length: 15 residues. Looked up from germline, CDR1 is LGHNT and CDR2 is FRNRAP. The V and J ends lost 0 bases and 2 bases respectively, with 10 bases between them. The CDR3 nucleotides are TGTGCTAGTGGTTTGGTACTGACAGGAAACACTGAAGCTTTCTTT. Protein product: CASGLVLTGNTEAFF.

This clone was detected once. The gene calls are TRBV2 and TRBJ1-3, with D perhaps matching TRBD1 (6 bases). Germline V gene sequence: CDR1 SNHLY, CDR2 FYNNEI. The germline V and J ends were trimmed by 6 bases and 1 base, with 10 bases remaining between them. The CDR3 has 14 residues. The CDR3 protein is CASRTGFSGNTIYF. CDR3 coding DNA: TGTGCCAGCAGGACAGGTTTTTCTGGAAACACCATATATTTT.

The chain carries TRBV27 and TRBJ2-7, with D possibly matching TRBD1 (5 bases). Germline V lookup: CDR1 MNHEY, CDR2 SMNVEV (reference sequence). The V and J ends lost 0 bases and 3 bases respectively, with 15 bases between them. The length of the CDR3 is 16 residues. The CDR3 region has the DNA TGTGCCAGCAGTTTATCGTTCAGGGTAAAGTTCTACGAGCAGTACTTC. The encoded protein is CASSLSFRVKFYEQYF.

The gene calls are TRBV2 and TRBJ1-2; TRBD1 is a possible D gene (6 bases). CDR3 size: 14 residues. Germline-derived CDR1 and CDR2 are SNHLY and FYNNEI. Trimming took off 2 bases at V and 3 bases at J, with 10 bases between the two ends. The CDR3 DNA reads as TGTGCCAGCAGTGAATGGGAGGGGGACTATGGCTACACCTTC. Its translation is CASSEWEGDYGYTF. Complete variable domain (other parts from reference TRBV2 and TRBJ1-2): EPEVTQTPSHQVTQMGQEVILRCVPISNHLYFYWYRQILGQKVEFLVSFYNNEISEKSEIFDDQFSVERPDGSNFTLKIRSTKLEDSAMYFCASSEWEGDYGYTFGSGTRLTVV.

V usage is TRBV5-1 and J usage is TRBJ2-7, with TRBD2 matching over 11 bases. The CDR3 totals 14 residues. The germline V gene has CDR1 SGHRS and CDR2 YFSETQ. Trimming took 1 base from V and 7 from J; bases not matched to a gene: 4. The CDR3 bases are TGCGCCAGCAGCTTGACTAGCGGGGGCTCGGAGCAGTACTTC. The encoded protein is CASSLTSGGSEQYF.

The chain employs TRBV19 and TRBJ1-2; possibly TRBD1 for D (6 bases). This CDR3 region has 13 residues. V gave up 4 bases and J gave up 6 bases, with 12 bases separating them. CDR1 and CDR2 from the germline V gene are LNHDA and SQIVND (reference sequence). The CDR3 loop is CASSSVDSNGYTF. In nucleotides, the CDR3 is TGTGCCAGTAGTAGCGTGGACAGTAATGGCTACACCTTC.

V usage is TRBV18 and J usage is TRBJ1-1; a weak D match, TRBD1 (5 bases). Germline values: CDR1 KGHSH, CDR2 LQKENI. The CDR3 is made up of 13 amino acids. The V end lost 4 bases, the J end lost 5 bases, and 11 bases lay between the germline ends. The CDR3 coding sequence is TGTGCCAGCTCACAAGATCAGGGAACTGAAGCTTTCTTT. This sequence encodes CASSQDQGTEAFF.

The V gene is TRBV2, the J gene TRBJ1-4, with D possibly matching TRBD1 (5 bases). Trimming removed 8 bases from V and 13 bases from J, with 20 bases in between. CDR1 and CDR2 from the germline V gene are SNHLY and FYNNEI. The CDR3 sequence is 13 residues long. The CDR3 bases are TGTGCCAGCGGAGACAGCGTACTGAAAAGACTGTTTTTT. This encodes CASGDSVLKRLFF.

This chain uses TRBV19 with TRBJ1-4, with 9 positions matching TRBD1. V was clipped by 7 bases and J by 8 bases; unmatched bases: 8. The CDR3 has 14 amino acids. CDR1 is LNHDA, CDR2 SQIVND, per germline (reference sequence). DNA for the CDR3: TGTGCCAGTATCGGGACAGGGTTTGAGGAAAAACTGTTTTTT. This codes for CASIGTGFEEKLFF. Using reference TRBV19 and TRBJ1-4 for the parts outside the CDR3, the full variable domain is DGGITQSPKYLFRKEGQNVTLSCEQNLNHDAMYWYRQDPGQGLRLIYYSQIVNDFQKGDIAEGYSVSREKKESFPLTVTSAQKNPTAFYLCASIGTGFEEKLFFGSGTQLSVL.

This CDR3 reads CASSPPGLDSKTQYF. The CDR3 DNA reads as TGTGCCAGTAGTCCTCCGGGACTTGATTCGAAGACCCAGTACTTC. This chain connects TRBV19 to TRBJ2-5; tentatively, D is TRBD2 (6 bases). Germline values: CDR1 LNHDA, CDR2 SQIVND (reference sequence). Between the trimmed V and J ends, which lost 5 bases and 6 bases, there was a span of 19 bases. CDR3 length equals 15 residues.

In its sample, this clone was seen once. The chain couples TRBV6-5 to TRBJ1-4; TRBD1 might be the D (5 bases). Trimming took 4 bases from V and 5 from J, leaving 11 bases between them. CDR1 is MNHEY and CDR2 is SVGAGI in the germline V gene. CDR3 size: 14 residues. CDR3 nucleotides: TGTGCCAGCAGTTTTAAGGGGTACAATGAAAAACTGTTTTTT. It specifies CASSFKGYNEKLFF.